Below, 17 T cell receptor beta chains from the same sample are listed, as sequenced in a study of blood T cell repertoires in COVID-19. Assay: immunoSEQ multiplex PCR; the TCRdb copy retains only in-frame clones and omits some. The data hold around 140,000 clones, with around 87% observed a single time. The material sequenced was peripheral blood. These receptors came from a man aged 50 to 60 who had recovered from COVID-19.

J is TRBJ1-2 and V is TRBV4-3; possibly TRBD1 for D (6 bases). Germline values: CDR1 LGHNA, CDR2 YSLEER. This CDR3 is built from 16 residues. With 0 bases removed from V and 4 bases from J, the gap between germline ends came to 15 bases. CDR3 residues: CASSQDRGGRFYGYTF. The CDR3 nucleotides are TGCGCCAGCAGCCAAGATCGGGGGGGGCGCTTCTATGGCTACACCTTC.

This clone occurred once. The chain combines TRBV3-1 (or the pseudogene TRBV3-2) with TRBJ2-7; D is unclear. CDR1 is LGHDT and CDR2 is YNNKEL in the germline V gene (reference sequence). Deletions cut 2 bases from V and 6 bases from J, with 5 bases between. CDR3 length: 11 amino acids. In nucleotides, the CDR3 is TGTGCCAGCAGCCAAAACTCCGAGCAGTACTTC. Protein: CASSQNSEQYF.

The chain links TRBV9 to TRBJ1-6; D is ambiguous. V was shortened by 0 bases and J by 13 bases, with 8 bases between the two germline ends. Germline loops: CDR1 SGDLS, CDR2 YYNGEE. The CDR3 runs 12 residues. The CDR3, as DNA: TGTGCCAGCAGCGTAGGGGAGGTGCCCCTCCACTTT. This encodes CASSVGEVPLHF. Together with reference TRBV9 and TRBJ1-6, the CDR3 gives the full variable domain: DSGVTQTPKHLITATGQRVTLRCSPRSGDLSVYWYQQSLDQGLQFLIQYYNGEERAKGNILERFSAQQFPDLHSELNLSSLELGDSALYFCASSVGEVPLHFGNGTRLTVT.

V gene TRBV7-2 combines with J gene TRBJ2-5; TRBD1 agrees at 7 bases. This CDR3 region has 15 residues. Germline trimming cut 2 bases from V and 10 bases from J; bases unmatched to any gene: 13. The germline V gene has CDR1 SGHTA and CDR2 FQGNSA. The CDR3: CASSLFGDREMGQYF. CDR3 in DNA: TGTGCCAGCAGCTTATTCGGGGACAGAGAGATGGGCCAGTACTTC.

V is TRBV5-1 and J is TRBJ1-1, with no clear D. V lost 0 bases and J lost 1, with 7 bases in between. Germline loops: CDR1 SGHRS, CDR2 YFSETQ. This CDR3 is built from 14 residues. CDR3 protein: CASSLAQTNTEAFF. CDR3 in DNA: TGCGCCAGCAGCTTGGCACAGACGAACACTGAAGCTTTCTTT.

The V and J genes are TRBV7-9 and TRBJ2-7; 11 bases line up with TRBD1. After removal of 5 bases from V and 5 bases from J, the junction contained 8 bases not matched to a gene. CDR1 SEHNR and CDR2 FQNEAQ come from the germline V gene (reference sequence). The CDR3 totals 15 residues. CDR3 coding DNA: TGTGCCAGCAGCCTCGGACAGGGGGCAATGAACGAGCAGTACTTC. The encoded protein is CASSLGQGAMNEQYF.

The gene calls are TRBV10-2 and TRBJ1-1, with D tentatively TRBD1 (6 bases). This CDR3 has 16 amino acids. The germline gives CDR1 WSHSY, CDR2 SAAADI. V was trimmed by 4 bases and J by 5 bases, leaving 20 bases between them. As DNA, the CDR3 is TGCGCCAGCAGTGTTTACAGGGAGCGAAGAGTTACTGAAGCTTTCTTT. Translation: CASSVYRERRVTEAFF.

The CDR3 sequence is CASSPGLEGYEQYF. The CDR3 coding sequence is TGCGCCAGCAGCCCCGGACTAGAGGGTTACGAGCAGTACTTC. The chain uses TRBV4-1 and TRBJ2-7, with TRBD2 matching 7 bases. CDR3 length: 14 amino acids. Germline values: CDR1 MGHRA, CDR2 YSYEKL. The J segment lost 4 bases and the V segment lost 4 bases, leaving 7 bases of the junction unmatched.

This clone was seen a few times. The chain combines TRBV4-2 with TRBJ1-4, with unresolved D. This CDR3 spans 13 amino acids. Germline V gene lookup returns CDR1 LGHNA and CDR2 YNFKEQ. Trimming pared 1 base from V and 5 bases from J, leaving 5 bases between. CDR3 sequence (DNA): TGTGCCAGCAGCCAAGGAGGGAATGAAAAACTGTTTTTT. Residues: CASSQGGNEKLFF.

The rearrangement uses TRBV5-1 and TRBJ1-4; 10 bases line up with TRBD1. J lost 3 bases, V lost 3 bases, and 11 bases had no gene match. The CDR3 has 18 amino acids. Germline CDR1 is SGHRS and CDR2 is YFSETQ. CDR3 protein: CASSSRHRTGGPNEKLFF. The CDR3 bases are TGCGCCAGCAGCTCCCGACACCGGACAGGGGGTCCTAATGAAAAACTGTTTTTT.

V is TRBV6-5 and J is TRBJ2-7, with 10 nucleotides matching TRBD1. Germline V gene sequence: CDR1 MNHEY, CDR2 SVGAGI. After removal of 2 bases from V and 4 bases from J, the junction contained 5 bases not matched to a gene. The CDR3 extends over 15 amino acids. The CDR3 reads CASSYGQGVEYEQYF. The CDR3 DNA reads as TGTGCCAGCAGTTACGGACAGGGGGTAGAGTACGAGCAGTACTTC.

The chain employs TRBV7-8 and TRBJ2-2; 9 bases line up with TRBD1. The germline V gene has CDR1 SGHVS and CDR2 FQNEAQ. V shed 5 bases, J shed 4 bases, and the junction held 5 bases outside the gene matches. The CDR3 extends over 15 amino acids. The CDR3 here is CASSPGTGRTGELFF. CDR3 DNA sequence: TGTGCCAGCAGCCCCGGGACAGGGCGCACCGGGGAGCTGTTTTTT.

The rearrangement uses TRBV10-3 and TRBJ1-2; a weak D match, TRBD1 (6 bases). Per germline, CDR1 ENHRY and CDR2 SYGVKD. The CDR3 covers 11 residues. Deletions cut 10 bases from V and 8 bases from J, with 14 bases between. The CDR3 DNA is TGTGCCACCACTTCAGGGGACGGCTACACCTTC. Translation gives CATTSGDGYTF.

The chain is built from TRBV24-1 and TRBJ1-6; 9 positions agree with TRBD1. CDR1 KGHDR and CDR2 SFDVKD come from the germline V gene. J lost 7 bases, V lost 5 bases, and 17 bases had no gene match. The CDR3 is 19 residues long. The CDR3 region has the DNA TGTGCCACCAGTGTGGTACAGGGGGCCCGTATCTATGAGAATTCACCCCTCCACTTT. This gives the protein CATSVVQGARIYENSPLHF.

The V gene is TRBV6-5, the J gene TRBJ2-7; TRBD1 might be the D (6 bases). CDR3 length: 14 amino acids. V lost 8 bases and J lost 2, with 16 bases in between. The germline V gene has CDR1 MNHEY and CDR2 SVGAGI. The chain's CDR3 is CASSNPGTTYEQYF. In nucleotides, the CDR3 is TGTGCCAGCTCCAACCCCGGGACAACCTACGAGCAGTACTTC.

V and J are TRBV6-5 and TRBJ1-2, with D maybe TRBD1 (5 bases). V lost 6 bases and J lost 8, with 16 bases in between. This CDR3 has 13 residues. CDR1 and CDR2 (germline): MNHEY, SVGAGI. CDR3 region: CASSRGGVEGYTF. CDR3 nucleotide sequence: TGTGCCAGCAGCCGCGGGGGGGTTGAAGGCTACACCTTC.

In this sample, this clone turned up once. The chain has TRBV4-3 and TRBJ1-3; D remains unclear. This CDR3 is built from 15 residues. V was clipped by 0 bases and J by 10 bases, with 16 bases between them. The germline CDR1 and CDR2 sequences are LGHNA and YSLEER. Here the CDR3 reads CASSQDRDSGGTIYF. The CDR3 coding sequence is TGCGCCAGCAGCCAAGATCGTGATTCTGGCGGTACCATATATTTT.